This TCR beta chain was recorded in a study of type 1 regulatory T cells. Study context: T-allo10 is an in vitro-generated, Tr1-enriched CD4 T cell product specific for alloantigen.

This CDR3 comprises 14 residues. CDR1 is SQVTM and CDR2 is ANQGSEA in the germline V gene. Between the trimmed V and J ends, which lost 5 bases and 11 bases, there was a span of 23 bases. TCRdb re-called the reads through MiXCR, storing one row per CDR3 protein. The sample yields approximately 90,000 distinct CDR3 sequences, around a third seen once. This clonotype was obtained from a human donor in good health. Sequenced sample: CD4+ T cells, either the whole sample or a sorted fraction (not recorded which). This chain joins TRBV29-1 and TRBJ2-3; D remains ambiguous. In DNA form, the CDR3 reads TGCAGCGTTACTCGTTTGCGTGGACCGGATGTGCAGTATTTT. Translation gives CSVTRLRGPDVQYF.